Reported below is one T cell receptor beta chain. As yet, its antigen is unknown. This entry comes from a study of shared clonotypes between healthy human individuals. Across the whole study: CD8 memory received one plate per donor, CD8 naive two, CD4 memory three and CD4 naive three.

Positive CCR7 selection of CD45RO-negative cells yielded the naive CD8 cells, and terminally differentiated effector memory CD45RA+ cells were excluded. Repertoires were generated with immunoSEQ multiplex PCR, while TCRdb's copy carries only in-frame clones and drops some. The sample includes around 2.1 million clones, roughly 91% of them seen just once. The CDR3 has 15 amino acids. Germline loops: CDR1 SGHTA, CDR2 FQGNSA. Unmatched junction bases numbered 17, after V lost 5 bases and J lost 12 bases. Findings and caveats of the study: What naive subsets generally showed was a larger estimated richness than memory subsets showed.

J is TRBJ2-7 and V is TRBV7-2; 9 positions agree with TRBD2. Sample: naive CD8+ T cells from PBMCs. The TCR was taken from a man aged 18 to 35 in good health. Some clones in this sample may be carry-over from other donors' samples. The CDR3 is CASSLPGGLAGLLYF. CDR3 DNA sequence: TGTGCCAGCAGCCTCCCAGGCGGGCTAGCGGGATTGCTGTACTTC.